This T cell receptor (beta chain) was identified in a study of T-cell reconstitution after alpha-beta-depleted transplantation in children. There are a few counts of this clonotype. Unique molecular identifiers were incorporated into the prepared TCRbeta library. TCRdb recomputed calls from the PCR reads with MiXCR, one row per CDR3 protein. Of fewer than 700,000 distinct CDR3 sequences in the sample, 13% are singletons; the top ten hold over 2%. The CDR3 runs 15 residues. CDR1 and CDR2 from the germline V gene are DFQATT and SNEGSKA (reference sequence). V gave up 5 bases and J gave up 1 base, with 14 bases separating them.

J is TRBJ2-2 and V is TRBV20-1; D is undetermined. The input for sequencing was PBMCs, mostly from graft donor cells, taken 360 days after TCRalphabeta/CD19-depleted stem cell transplant. This sequence was found in a male patient under 18 who had a stem cell transplant for acute myeloid leukemia, so the T cells may come from the graft donor. CDR3 amino acids: CSARSPWENTGELFF. CDR3 nucleotide sequence: TGCAGTGCTCGCTCCCCGTGGGAGAACACCGGGGAGCTGTTTTTT.